This T cell receptor beta chain is drawn from a study of CD8 T cells in Susac syndrome. V was trimmed by 5 bases and J by 0 bases, leaving 17 bases between them. This CDR3 is built from 17 residues. TEMRA cells were enriched by FACS, while CD8+ and CD4+ T cells were obtained through a negative isolation that was performed magnetically. RNA amounts of about 0.45 to 1 ug underwent reverse transcription with random hexamers. TCRdb passed the immunoSEQ multiplex PCR reads through MiXCR, listing each CDR3 protein once. The sample has 90,000 to 150,000 distinct CDR3 sequences, 85% to 95% seen once. The TCR comes from a human donor with multiple sclerosis. The genes are TRBV12-3 or TRBV12-4 and TRBJ2-1; D might be TRBD1 (6 bases). Sequenced input: CD4+ T cells from PBMCs. DNA of the CDR3: TGTGCCAGCAGTCCGACCGCGGACAGTATCTCCTACAATGAGCAGTTCTTC. Its protein is CASSPTADSISYNEQFF.